This T cell receptor (beta chain) was found in a study of control samples from healthy donors and cancer patients. This CDR3 is 13 amino acids long. In germline, CDR1 is ENHRY, CDR2 SYGVKD. V lost 7 bases, J lost 7 bases, and 9 bases stayed unmatched. Method: immunoSEQ multiplex PCR; TCRdb's copy keeps in-frame clones and lacks some. The table includes roughly 130,000 clones, approximately 92% detected once. The origin of this receptor is a man younger than 35 in good health. Sequenced input: blood. The V and J genes are TRBV10-3 and TRBJ2-7, with TRBD2 matching over 8 bases. This CDR3 is CAITGGPPGEQYF. In DNA, the CDR3 is TGTGCCATCACGGGGGGGCCACCCGGAGAGCAGTACTTC.